A single sample gave rise to the 22 T cell receptor beta chains below, sequenced in a study of identifying expanded T cells in peripheral blood. This table comes from immunoSEQ multiplex PCR, and its TCRdb copy is limited to in-frame clones, with some not included. The sample has tens of thousands of clones, about four fifths seen once. The material sequenced was blood. These receptors were taken from a person aged 18 to 70 in good health.

This clone occurred once. The chain joins TRBV19 to TRBJ2-7; 7 bases match TRBD2. Looked up from germline, CDR1 is LNHDA and CDR2 is SQIVND (reference sequence). The length of the CDR3 is 15 residues. V was clipped by 2 bases and J by 3 bases; unmatched bases: 7. The CDR3: CASSIMRELVYEQYF. The CDR3, as DNA: TGTGCCAGTAGTATAATGCGGGAGTTGGTCTACGAGCAGTACTTC.

This clone has just one count. The CDR3: CASSFLGISYEQYV. CDR3 bases: TGTGCCAGCAGTTTTCTAGGGATTTCCTACGAGCAGTACGTC. This sequence joins TRBV6-1 and TRBJ2-7; no firm D call. Germline V gene sequence: CDR1 MNHNS, CDR2 SASEGT. The germline V and J ends were trimmed by 5 bases and 1 base, with 12 bases remaining between them. CDR3 length equals 14 residues.

The chain employs TRBV27 and TRBJ2-7; 8 bases are a match to TRBD2. V lost 7 bases to trimming and J lost 3 bases; unmatched junction nucleotides: 8. Germline-derived CDR1 and CDR2 are MNHEY and SMNVEV (reference sequence). The CDR3 has 14 amino acids. This CDR3 reads CASKAAGAIYEQYV. In DNA, the CDR3 is TGTGCCAGCAAAGCAGCGGGGGCGATCTACGAGCAGTACGTC.

The chain carries TRBV11-2 and TRBJ2-1; 7 bases match TRBD2. Germline CDR1 SGHAT, CDR2 FQNNGV. V dropped 3 bases and J dropped 4; count of bases not matched to a gene: 15. The CDR3 has 18 amino acids. CDR3 loop: CASSFLGSGTLSYNEQFF. For the CDR3, the DNA is TGTGCCAGCAGCTTTTTAGGGAGCGGGACGCTGTCGTACAATGAGCAGTTCTTC.

In this sample, this clone turned up many times. The chain links TRBV30 to TRBJ1-2, with no clear D. Germline V CDR1 and CDR2: GTSNPN, SVGIG (reference sequence). Trimming pared 5 bases from V and 8 bases from J, leaving 18 bases between. This CDR3 has 13 residues. CDR3 loop: CAWEASRAGGYTF. In DNA, the CDR3 is TGTGCCTGGGAGGCCAGCCGAGCCGGGGGCTACACCTTC. Based on the CDR3 plus reference TRBV30 and TRBJ1-2, the full variable domain is SQTIHQWPATLVQPVGSPLSLECTVEGTSNPNLYWYRQAAGRGLQLLFYSVGIGQISSEVPQNLSASRPQDRQFILSSKKLLLSDSGFYLCAWEASRAGGYTFGSGTRLTVV.

This chain uses TRBV29-1 with TRBJ1-6, with D maybe TRBD1 (6 bases). The CDR3 is 15 residues long. The germline V gene has CDR1 SQVTM and CDR2 ANQGSEA. Here the CDR3 DNA reads TGCAACGGAATTTCAGGGGTACAACCTAATTCACCCCTCCACTTT. Encoded protein: CNGISGVQPNSPLHF.

In DNA, the CDR3 is TGTGCCAGCAGCTTTTCACGGGGGGCCTACAATGAGCAGTTCTTC. It yields the protein CASSFSRGAYNEQFF. This chain links TRBV7-9 with TRBJ2-1, with 7 bases matching TRBD2. V shed 3 bases, J shed 2 bases, and the junction held 4 bases outside the gene matches. CDR1 SEHNR and CDR2 FQNEAQ come from the germline V gene (reference sequence). This CDR3 comprises 15 residues.

The genes are TRBV25-1 and TRBJ1-1; 8 nucleotides align to TRBD1. The CDR3 extends over 14 amino acids. Germline-derived CDR1 and CDR2 are MGHDK and SYGVNS. V was clipped by 3 bases and J by 3 bases; unmatched bases: 3. In DNA form, the CDR3 reads TGTGCCAGCAGTGACCTGGACAGGGACACTGAAGCTTTCTTT. Protein sequence: CASSDLDRDTEAFF.

This rearrangement joins TRBV5-8 to TRBJ2-7, with D tentatively TRBD1 (5 bases). This CDR3 is built from 14 residues. Trimming took 2 bases from V and 5 from J, leaving 14 bases between them. The germline V gene has CDR1 SGHTS and CDR2 YDEGEE. This CDR3 reads CASSLGGRVHEQYV. The CDR3 nucleotides read TGTGCCAGCAGCTTAGGTGGCAGGGTGCACGAGCAGTACGTC.

This chain joins TRBV6-1 and TRBJ1-1; D uncertain. This CDR3 has 12 amino acids. Germline CDR1 is MNHNS and CDR2 is SASEGT. Trimming removed 9 bases at V and 1 base at J, with 9 bases between. DNA of the CDR3: TGTGCCAGTGACTGGGGGAACACTGAAGCTTTCTTT. Translating it yields CASDWGNTEAFF.

This rearrangement joins TRBV11-2 to TRBJ1-2, with no clear D. From germline, CDR1 is SGHAT and CDR2 FQNNGV. Trimming left V 5 bases short and J 4 bases short, with 17 bases between. The CDR3 length is 15 residues. The CDR3 loop is CASSPSTSLRYGYTF. Written as DNA, the CDR3 is TGTGCCAGCAGCCCGAGCACAAGTCTGCGCTATGGCTACACCTTC.

This clone turned up a few times. This chain uses TRBV5-1 with TRBJ1-2; no firm D call. CDR3 size: 12 residues. With 4 bases removed from V and 8 bases from J, the gap between germline ends came to 12 bases. Germline CDR1 SGHRS, CDR2 YFSETQ. In DNA form, the CDR3 reads TGCGCCAGCAGCCCTACCTTCGACGGCTACACCTTC. Translation gives CASSPTFDGYTF.

This clone is a singleton in its sample. J is TRBJ1-1 and V is TRBV5-1; a possible D gene is TRBD1 (5 bases). Germline assignment: CDR1 SGHRS and CDR2 YFSETQ. The CDR3 is 15 residues long. Trimming stripped 4 bases from V and 0 bases from J, with 13 bases between. The CDR3 nucleotides are TGCGCCAGCAGCAAACAAGAGACAGTGAACACTGAAGCTTTCTTT. It translates to CASSKQETVNTEAFF.

The genes are TRBV27 and TRBJ1-1; D ambiguous. This CDR3 spans 15 amino acids. Trimming stripped 5 bases from V and 1 base from J, with 14 bases between. Germline V gene lookup returns CDR1 MNHEY and CDR2 SMNVEV (reference sequence). CDR3 nucleotide sequence: TGTGCCAGCAGTGATCCCCGTGGGAGGAACACTGAAGCTTTCTTT. It translates to CASSDPRGRNTEAFF.

The chain uses TRBV9 and TRBJ1-3, with D possibly TRBD1 on 6 matching bases. CDR1 and CDR2 from the germline V gene are SGDLS and YYNGEE. With 0 bases removed from V and 2 bases from J, the gap between germline ends came to 6 bases. This CDR3 has 14 amino acids. The CDR3 sequence: CASSVAGAGNTIYF. Written as DNA, the CDR3 is TGTGCCAGCAGCGTAGCAGGGGCTGGAAACACCATATATTTT.

The chain links TRBV2 to TRBJ2-3; 9 bases are a match to TRBD1. The CDR3 covers 14 residues. After removal of 5 bases from V and 3 bases from J, the junction contained 3 bases not matched to a gene. Looked up from germline, CDR1 is SNHLY and CDR2 is FYNNEI. The DNA for the CDR3 is TGTGCCAGCAGTCCCGGGACAGGGACAGATACGCAGTATTTT. Translated: CASSPGTGTDTQYF.

This clone was counted once. This chain joins TRBV7-2 and TRBJ2-5; 8 bases line up with TRBD1. V was pared by 5 bases and J by 4 bases, with 6 bases of the junction left unmatched. Germline V gives CDR1 SGHTA, CDR2 FQGNSA. CDR3 length: 14 residues. The CDR3, as DNA: TGTGCCAGCAGCCCCGGACAGGGTGGAGAGACCCAGTACTTC. This sequence encodes CASSPGQGGETQYF.

The table lists this clone with a few counts. The gene calls are TRBV6-1 and TRBJ2-7; D tentatively fits TRBD1 or TRBD2 (5 bases each). V gave up 1 base and J gave up 6 bases, with 10 bases separating them. This CDR3 is 13 amino acids long. Germline loops: CDR1 MNHNS, CDR2 SASEGT. The CDR3 DNA sequence: TGTGCCAGCAGTGAAGGGGGACGGACCGAGCAGTACTTC. It is translated as CASSEGGRTEQYF.

The CDR3 nucleotides are TGTGCCAGCAGTGACAGGTTGGGACTCCACTATGGCTACACCTTC. This translates into CASSDRLGLHYGYTF. The chain employs TRBV6-4 and TRBJ1-2; a possible D gene is TRBD1 (5 bases). Trimming took 2 bases from V and 3 from J, leaving 13 bases between them. CDR1 and CDR2 from the germline V gene are MRHNA and SNTAGT. The CDR3 spans 15 residues.

The chain carries TRBV29-1 and TRBJ1-1; possible D gene TRBD1, 5 bases. CDR3 length: 12 amino acids. V was pared by 3 bases and J by 8 bases, with 13 bases between. CDR1 is SQVTM, CDR2 ANQGSEA, per germline. The CDR3 protein is CSVEGDSREAFF. CDR3 in DNA: TGCAGCGTTGAGGGGGACTCTCGGGAAGCTTTCTTT.

This clone was seen just once. V gene TRBV7-6 combines with J gene TRBJ1-2, with D uncertain. V shed 0 bases and J shed 3 bases, with 14 bases lying between them. The CDR3 is 16 amino acids. Germline V gene data show CDR1 as SGHVS and CDR2 as FNYEAQ. CDR3 sequence reads: CASSLAAARADYGYTF. CDR3 coding DNA: TGTGCCAGCAGCTTAGCTGCGGCAAGGGCGGACTATGGCTACACCTTC.

This clone appeared once. The chain combines TRBV11-2 with TRBJ2-3; 9 bases map to TRBD1. The CDR3 covers 16 residues. The germline gives CDR1 SGHAT, CDR2 FQNNGV. Germline trimming cut 5 bases from V and 2 bases from J; bases unmatched to any gene: 8. The CDR3 region is CASSRTGTGLTDTQYF. The DNA for the CDR3 is TGTGCCAGCAGCCGAACCGGGACAGGGCTCACAGATACGCAGTATTTT.